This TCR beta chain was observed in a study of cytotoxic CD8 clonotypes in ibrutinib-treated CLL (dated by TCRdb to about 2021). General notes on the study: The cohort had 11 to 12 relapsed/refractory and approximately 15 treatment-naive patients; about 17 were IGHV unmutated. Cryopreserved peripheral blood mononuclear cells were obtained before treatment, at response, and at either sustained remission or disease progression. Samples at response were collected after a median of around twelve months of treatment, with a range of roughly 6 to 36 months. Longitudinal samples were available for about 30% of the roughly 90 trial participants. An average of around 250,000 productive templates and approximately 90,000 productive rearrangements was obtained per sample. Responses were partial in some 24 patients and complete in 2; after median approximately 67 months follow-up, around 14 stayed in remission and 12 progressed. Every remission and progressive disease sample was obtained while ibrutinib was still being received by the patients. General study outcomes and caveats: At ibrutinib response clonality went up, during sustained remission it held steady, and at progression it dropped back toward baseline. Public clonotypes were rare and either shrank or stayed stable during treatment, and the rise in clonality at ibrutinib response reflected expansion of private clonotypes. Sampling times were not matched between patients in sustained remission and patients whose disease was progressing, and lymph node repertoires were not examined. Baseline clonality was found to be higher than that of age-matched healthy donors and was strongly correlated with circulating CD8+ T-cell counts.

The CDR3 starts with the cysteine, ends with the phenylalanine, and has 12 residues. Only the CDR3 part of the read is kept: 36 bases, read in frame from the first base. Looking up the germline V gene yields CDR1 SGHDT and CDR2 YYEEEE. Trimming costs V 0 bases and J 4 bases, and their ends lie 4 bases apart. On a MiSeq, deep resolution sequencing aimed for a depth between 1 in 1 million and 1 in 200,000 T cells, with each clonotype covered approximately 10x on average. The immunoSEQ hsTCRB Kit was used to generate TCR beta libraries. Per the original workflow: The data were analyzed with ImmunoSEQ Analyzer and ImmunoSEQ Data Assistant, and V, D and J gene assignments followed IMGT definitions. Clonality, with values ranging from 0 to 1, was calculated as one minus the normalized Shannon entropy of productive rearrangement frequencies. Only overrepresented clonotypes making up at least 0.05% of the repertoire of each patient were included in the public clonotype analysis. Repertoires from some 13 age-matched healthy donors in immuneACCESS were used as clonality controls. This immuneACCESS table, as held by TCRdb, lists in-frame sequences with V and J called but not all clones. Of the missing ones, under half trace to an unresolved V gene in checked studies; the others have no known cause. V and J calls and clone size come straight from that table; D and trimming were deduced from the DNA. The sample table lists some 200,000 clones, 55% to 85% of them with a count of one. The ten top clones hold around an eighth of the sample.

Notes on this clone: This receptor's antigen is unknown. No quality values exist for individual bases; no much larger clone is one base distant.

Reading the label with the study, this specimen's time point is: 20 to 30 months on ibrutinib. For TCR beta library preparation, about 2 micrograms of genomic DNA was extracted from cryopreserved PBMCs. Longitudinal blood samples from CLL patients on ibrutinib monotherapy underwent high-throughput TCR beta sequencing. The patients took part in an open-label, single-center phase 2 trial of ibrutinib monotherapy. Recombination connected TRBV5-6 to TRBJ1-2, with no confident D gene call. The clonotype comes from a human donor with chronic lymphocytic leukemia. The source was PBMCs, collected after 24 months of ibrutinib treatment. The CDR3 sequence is CASSLATYGYTF. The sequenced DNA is TGTGCCAGCAGCTTGGCCACCTATGGCTACACCTTC.